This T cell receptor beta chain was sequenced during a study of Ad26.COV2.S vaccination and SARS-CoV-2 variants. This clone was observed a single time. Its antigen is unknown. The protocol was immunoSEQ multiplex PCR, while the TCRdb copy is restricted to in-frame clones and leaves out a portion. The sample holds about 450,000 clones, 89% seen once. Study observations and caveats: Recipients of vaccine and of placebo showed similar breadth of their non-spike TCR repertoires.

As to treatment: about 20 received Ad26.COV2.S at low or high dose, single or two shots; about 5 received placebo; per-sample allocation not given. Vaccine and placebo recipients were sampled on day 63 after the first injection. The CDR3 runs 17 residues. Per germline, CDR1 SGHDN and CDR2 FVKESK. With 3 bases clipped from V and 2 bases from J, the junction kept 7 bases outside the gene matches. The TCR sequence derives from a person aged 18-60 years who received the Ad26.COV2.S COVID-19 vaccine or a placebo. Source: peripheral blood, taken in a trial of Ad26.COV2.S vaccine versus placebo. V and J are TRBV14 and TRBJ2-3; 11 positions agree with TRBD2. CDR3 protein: CASSHWTSGWDTDTQYF. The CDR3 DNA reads TGTGCCAGCAGCCATTGGACTAGCGGGTGGGACACAGATACGCAGTATTTT.